This record concerns one TCR beta chain sequence. TCRdb keeps only in-frame clones here, not all; method: immunoSEQ multiplex PCR. The table has under 2,500,000 clones, approximately 96% seen once. This sample stems from a study of shared clonotypes between healthy human individuals. CDR1 and CDR2 from the germline V gene are SGHRS and YFSETQ. This CDR3 spans 16 amino acids. V gave up 5 bases and J gave up 5 bases, with 17 bases separating them. The V call is TRBV5-1, the J call TRBJ1-6, with D perhaps matching TRBD1 (6 bases). The TCR comes from a man aged 18 to 30 in good health. Sequencing used naive CD4+ T cells sorted from blood. Subset noted: CD45RA+ positively selected. Here the CDR3 reads CASSWGPRADNSPLHF. Here the CDR3 DNA reads TGCGCCAGCAGTTGGGGGCCTCGGGCCGATAATTCACCCCTCCACTTT.